This TCR beta chain was sequenced in a study of T cells after yellow fever vaccination. In TCRdb, the 5' RACE reads were re-called with MiXCR into one record per CDR3 protein. The sample has 65,000 to 90,000 distinct CDR3 sequences; more than 10% are singletons. The germline V and J ends were trimmed by 11 bases and 1 base, with 14 bases remaining between them. From germline, CDR1 is MNHNS and CDR2 SASEGT. The CDR3 consists of 13 residues. The rearrangement uses TRBV6-1 and TRBJ1-1; D not resolved. The receptor was derived from a man aged 18 to 29 who received the YFV17D yellow fever vaccine. The input for sequencing was CD8+ T cells not binding an NS4B(214-222) dextramer, sorted from PBMCs, taken 21 days after the first yellow fever vaccination. The CDR3 reads CAAREKGNTEAFF. Here the CDR3 DNA reads TGTGCCGCGAGGGAGAAAGGGAACACTGAAGCTTTCTTT.